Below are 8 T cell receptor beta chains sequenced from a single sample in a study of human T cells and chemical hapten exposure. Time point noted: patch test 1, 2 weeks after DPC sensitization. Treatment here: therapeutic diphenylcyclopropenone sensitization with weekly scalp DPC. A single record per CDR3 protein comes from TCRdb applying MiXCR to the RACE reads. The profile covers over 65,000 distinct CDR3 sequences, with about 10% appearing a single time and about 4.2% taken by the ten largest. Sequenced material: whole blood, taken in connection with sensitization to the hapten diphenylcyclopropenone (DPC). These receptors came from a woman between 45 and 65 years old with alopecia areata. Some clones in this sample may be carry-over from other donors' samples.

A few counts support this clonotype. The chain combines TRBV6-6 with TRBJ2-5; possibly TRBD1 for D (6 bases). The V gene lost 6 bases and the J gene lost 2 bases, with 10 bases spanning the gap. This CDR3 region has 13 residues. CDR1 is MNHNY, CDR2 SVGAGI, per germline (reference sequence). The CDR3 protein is CASRPGVQETQYF. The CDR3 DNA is TGTGCCAGCAGACCAGGGGTTCAAGAGACCCAGTACTTC.

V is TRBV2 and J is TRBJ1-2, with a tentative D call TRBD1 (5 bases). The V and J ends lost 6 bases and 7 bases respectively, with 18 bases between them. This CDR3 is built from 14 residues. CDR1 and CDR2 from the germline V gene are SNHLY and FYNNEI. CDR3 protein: CASSPTPRDLGYTF. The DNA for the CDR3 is TGTGCCAGCAGCCCCACCCCCCGGGACCTTGGCTACACCTTC.

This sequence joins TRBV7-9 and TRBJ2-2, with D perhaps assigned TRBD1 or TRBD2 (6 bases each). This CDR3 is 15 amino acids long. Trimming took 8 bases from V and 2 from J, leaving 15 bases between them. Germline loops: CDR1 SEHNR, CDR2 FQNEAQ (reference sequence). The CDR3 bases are TGTGCCAGCCCCTGGAGGGGGATTAACACCGGGGAGCTGTTTTTT. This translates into CASPWRGINTGELFF.

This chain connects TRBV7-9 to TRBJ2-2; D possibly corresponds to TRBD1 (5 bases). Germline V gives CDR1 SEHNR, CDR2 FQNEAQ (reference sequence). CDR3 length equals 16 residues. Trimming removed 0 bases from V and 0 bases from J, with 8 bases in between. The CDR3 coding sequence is TGTGCCAGCAGCTTAGCGCGGACACCGAACACCGGGGAGCTGTTTTTT. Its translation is CASSLARTPNTGELFF.

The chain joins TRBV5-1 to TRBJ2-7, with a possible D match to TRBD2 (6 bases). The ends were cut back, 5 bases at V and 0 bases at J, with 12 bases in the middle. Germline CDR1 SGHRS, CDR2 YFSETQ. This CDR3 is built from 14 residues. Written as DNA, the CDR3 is TGCGCCAGCAGTCCGGGCGGGGCCTCCTACGAGCAGTACTTC. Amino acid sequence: CASSPGGASYEQYF.

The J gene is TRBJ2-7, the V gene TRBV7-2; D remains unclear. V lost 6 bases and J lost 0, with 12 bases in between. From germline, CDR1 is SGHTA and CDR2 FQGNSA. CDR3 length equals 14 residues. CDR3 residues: CASRIELSSYEQYF. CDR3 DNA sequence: TGTGCCAGCAGAATTGAACTGAGCTCCTACGAGCAGTACTTC.

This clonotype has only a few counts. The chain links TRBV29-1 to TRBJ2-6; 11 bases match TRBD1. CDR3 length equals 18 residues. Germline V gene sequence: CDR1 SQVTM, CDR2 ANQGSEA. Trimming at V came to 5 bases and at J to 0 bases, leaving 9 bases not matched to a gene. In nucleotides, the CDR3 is TGCAGCGTTCTTAACCGGGACAGGGGGATCTCTGGGGCCAACGTCCTGACTTTC. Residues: CSVLNRDRGISGANVLTF.

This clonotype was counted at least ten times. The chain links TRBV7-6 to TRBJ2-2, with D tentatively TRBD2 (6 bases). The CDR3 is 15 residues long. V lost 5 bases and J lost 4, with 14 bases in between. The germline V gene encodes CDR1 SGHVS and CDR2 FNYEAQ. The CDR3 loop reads CASSPPAGSTGELFF. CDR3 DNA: TGTGCCAGCAGCCCGCCTGCCGGGAGCACCGGGGAGCTGTTTTTT.